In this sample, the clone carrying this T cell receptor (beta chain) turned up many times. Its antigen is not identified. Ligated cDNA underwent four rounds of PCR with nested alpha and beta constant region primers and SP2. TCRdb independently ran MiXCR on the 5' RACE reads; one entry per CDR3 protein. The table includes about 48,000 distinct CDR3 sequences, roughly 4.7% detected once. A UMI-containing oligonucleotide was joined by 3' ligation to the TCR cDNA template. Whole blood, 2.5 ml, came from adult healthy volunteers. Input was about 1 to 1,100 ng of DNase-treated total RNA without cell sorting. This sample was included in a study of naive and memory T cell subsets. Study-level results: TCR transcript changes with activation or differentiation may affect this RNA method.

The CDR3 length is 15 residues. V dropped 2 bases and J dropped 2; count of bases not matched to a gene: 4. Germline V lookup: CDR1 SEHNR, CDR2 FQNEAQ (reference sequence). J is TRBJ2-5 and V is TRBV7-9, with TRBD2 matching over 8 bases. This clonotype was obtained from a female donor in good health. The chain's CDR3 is CASSLLAGGQETQYF. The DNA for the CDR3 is TGTGCCAGCAGCTTACTGGCGGGAGGACAAGAGACCCAGTACTTC. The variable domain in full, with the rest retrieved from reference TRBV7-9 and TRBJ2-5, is DTGVSQNPRHKITKRGQNVTFRCDPISEHNRLYWYRQTLGQGPEFLTYFQNEAQLEKSRLLSDRFSAERPKGSFSTLEIQRTEQGDSAMYLCASSLLAGGQETQYFGPGTRLLVL.